The T cell receptor beta chain described here comes from a study of T cells in Graves' hyperthyroidism and ophthalmopathy. There were TCR beta CDR3 regions amplified from RNA transcripts. Using the HTBI primer set, a first-round RT-PCR was run on the TCR CDR3. Via MiXCR, TCRdb re-called the multiplex PCR reads, giving one row per CDR3 protein. The repertoire consists of over 250,000 distinct CDR3 sequences, with approximately 20% occurring once and the leading ten covering around 62%. The table lists this clonotype with many counts. This TCR was sampled from a man younger than 45 with Graves' ophthalmopathy. Sequenced input: blood.

For the CDR3, the DNA is TGTGCCAGCAGCCCGGTCAACTCCAACTACAATGAGCAGTTCTTC. Translating gives CASSPVNSNYNEQFF. The J gene is TRBJ2-1, the V gene TRBV11-2; D call uncertain. Between the trimmed V and J ends, which lost 5 bases and 3 bases, there was a span of 14 bases. The CDR3 extends over 15 amino acids. CDR1 SGHAT and CDR2 FQNNGV come from the germline V gene.